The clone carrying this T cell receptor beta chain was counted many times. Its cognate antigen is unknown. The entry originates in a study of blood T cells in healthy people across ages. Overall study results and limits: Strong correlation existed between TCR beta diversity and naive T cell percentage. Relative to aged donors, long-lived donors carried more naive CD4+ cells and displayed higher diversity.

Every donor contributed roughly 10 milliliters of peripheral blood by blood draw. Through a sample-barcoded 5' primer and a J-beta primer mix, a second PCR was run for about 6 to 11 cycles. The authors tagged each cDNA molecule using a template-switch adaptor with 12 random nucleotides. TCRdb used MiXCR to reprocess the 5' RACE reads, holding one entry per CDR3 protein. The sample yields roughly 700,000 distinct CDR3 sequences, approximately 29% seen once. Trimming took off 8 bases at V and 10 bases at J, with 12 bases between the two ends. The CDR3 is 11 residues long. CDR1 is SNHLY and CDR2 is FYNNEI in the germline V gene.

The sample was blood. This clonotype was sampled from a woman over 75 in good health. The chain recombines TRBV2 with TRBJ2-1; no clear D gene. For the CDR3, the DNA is TGTGCCAGCGGATTGTTTGACGAGCAGTTCTTC. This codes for CASGLFDEQFF.